Listed below are T cell receptor beta chains from one sample, sequenced in a study of early T cells in non-severe SARS-CoV-2 infection. MiXCR, applied by TCRdb to the 5' RACE reads, yields one record per CDR3 protein. The table lists just under 65,000 distinct CDR3 sequences, approximately 5.9% of them singletons, with approximately 3.6% in the top ten. Sample: whole blood, taken at baseline. The receptors were gathered from an adult who was a healthcare worker with PCR-confirmed SARS-CoV-2 infection or an uninfected control (not recorded which). The conserved cysteine and the conserved F or W are not part of the CDR3 here. Clone size is shown for a subset of rows, as once, few, many or a class of expanded clone.

CDR3 protein: SETSGSADTQY; V gene: TRBV20-1; J gene: TRBJ2-3; clone size: many
CDR3 protein: ASSNKIAGAGELF; V gene: TRBV19; J gene: TRBJ2-2; clone size: few
CDR3 protein: ASSRGGQPQH; V gene: TRBV28; J gene: TRBJ1-5; clone size: many
CDR3 protein: ASSFRTGEFYT; V gene: TRBV28; J gene: TRBJ1-2; clone size: -
CDR3 protein: ASSPQGLHQPQH; V gene: TRBV6-1; J gene: TRBJ1-5; clone size: many
CDR3 protein: ASSPRDRNIQY; V gene: TRBV11-3; J gene: TRBJ2-4; clone size: -
CDR3 protein: SVERDRGYGYT; V gene: TRBV29-1; J gene: TRBJ1-2; clone size: many
CDR3 protein: ARRFYGYT; V gene: TRBV12-5; J gene: TRBJ1-2; clone size: many
CDR3 protein: ASSLDIQGYNEQF; V gene: TRBV11-2; J gene: TRBJ2-1; clone size: -
CDR3 protein: ASSPRGSIAYEQY; V gene: TRBV27; J gene: TRBJ2-7; clone size: few
CDR3 protein: ASSLTGLMNTEAF; V gene: TRBV11-2; J gene: TRBJ1-1; clone size: few
CDR3 protein: ASSLGIGANTEAF; V gene: TRBV11-2; J gene: TRBJ1-1; clone size: few
CDR3 protein: ASSSDRTSGSSTEQY; V gene: TRBV7-9; J gene: TRBJ2-7; clone size: many
CDR3 protein: ASSLVVGPQH; V gene: TRBV7-2; J gene: TRBJ1-5; clone size: many
CDR3 protein: ASSRNGASGTSSYNEQF; V gene: TRBV18; J gene: TRBJ2-1; clone size: many
CDR3 protein: ASLDTSGNTIY; V gene: TRBV6-1; J gene: TRBJ1-3; clone size: many
CDR3 protein: ASSPRDGGEKLF; V gene: TRBV18; J gene: TRBJ1-4; clone size: many
CDR3 protein: ASSLVQVDNEQF; V gene: TRBV12-3/TRBV12-4; J gene: TRBJ2-1; clone size: few
CDR3 protein: ASSLGGPSPDY; V gene: TRBV7-9; J gene: TRBJ2-3; clone size: many
CDR3 protein: ASTNLGEGTEAF; V gene: TRBV2; J gene: TRBJ1-1; clone size: -
CDR3 protein: ASSLAQSYNEQF; V gene: TRBV6-7; J gene: TRBJ2-1; clone size: few
CDR3 protein: ASSQDEPSWREKLF; V gene: TRBV4-1; J gene: TRBJ1-4; clone size: few
CDR3 protein: SVGTSRTYEQY; V gene: TRBV29-1; J gene: TRBJ2-7; clone size: many
CDR3 protein: ASSQGLAGALNEQF; V gene: TRBV3-1; J gene: TRBJ2-1; clone size: many
CDR3 protein: ATKRSWNTEAF; V gene: TRBV6-4; J gene: TRBJ1-1; clone size: many
CDR3 protein: SRRGSYNEQF; V gene: TRBV20-1; J gene: TRBJ2-1; clone size: many
CDR3 protein: ASTPSGTGTYEQY; V gene: TRBV28; J gene: TRBJ2-7; clone size: many
CDR3 protein: SASGPDTQY; V gene: TRBV20-1; J gene: TRBJ2-3; clone size: few
CDR3 protein: ATSRDRGVYNEQF; V gene: TRBV15; J gene: TRBJ2-1; clone size: many
CDR3 protein: ASLTTGVYGYT; V gene: TRBV28; J gene: TRBJ1-2; clone size: many
CDR3 protein: ASSPHSGGYEQY; V gene: TRBV28; J gene: TRBJ2-7; clone size: many
CDR3 protein: ATSGTGEQGNQPQH; V gene: TRBV24-1; J gene: TRBJ1-5; clone size: many
CDR3 protein: ASSPTSGSFNEQF; V gene: TRBV7-6; J gene: TRBJ2-1; clone size: many
CDR3 protein: ASRLYNEQF; V gene: TRBV6-2/TRBV6-3; J gene: TRBJ2-1; clone size: many
CDR3 protein: AISDPAGVSYEQY; V gene: TRBV10-3; J gene: TRBJ2-7; clone size: many
CDR3 protein: ASSSGLAGGGEQY; V gene: TRBV5-1; J gene: TRBJ2-7; clone size: many
CDR3 protein: SAIIFAGEYQPQH; V gene: TRBV20-1; J gene: TRBJ1-5; clone size: many
CDR3 protein: ASTESGLNEQF; V gene: TRBV28; J gene: TRBJ2-1; clone size: many
CDR3 protein: ASTSKGRGNQPQH; V gene: TRBV19; J gene: TRBJ1-5; clone size: many
CDR3 protein: ASSLVSGTINTGELF; V gene: TRBV5-1; J gene: TRBJ2-2; clone size: many
CDR3 protein: ASSLVVLSSYNEQF; V gene: TRBV7-9; J gene: TRBJ2-1; clone size: many
CDR3 protein: ASSIARTARGEQF; V gene: TRBV19; J gene: TRBJ2-1; clone size: few
CDR3 protein: ASNLVSSYNEQF; V gene: TRBV10-2; J gene: TRBJ2-1; clone size: many